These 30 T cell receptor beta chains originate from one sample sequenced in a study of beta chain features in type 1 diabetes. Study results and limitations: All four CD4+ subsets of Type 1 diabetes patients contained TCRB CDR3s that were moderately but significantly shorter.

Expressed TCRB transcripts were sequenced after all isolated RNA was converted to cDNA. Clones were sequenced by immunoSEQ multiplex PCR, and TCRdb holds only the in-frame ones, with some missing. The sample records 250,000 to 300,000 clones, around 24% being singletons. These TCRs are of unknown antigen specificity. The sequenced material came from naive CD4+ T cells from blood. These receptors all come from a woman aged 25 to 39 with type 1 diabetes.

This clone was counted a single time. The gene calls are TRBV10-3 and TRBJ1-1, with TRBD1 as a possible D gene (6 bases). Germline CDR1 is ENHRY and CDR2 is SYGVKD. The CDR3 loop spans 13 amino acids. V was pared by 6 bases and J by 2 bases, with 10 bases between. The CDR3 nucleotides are TGTGCCATCAGGGCAGGGGCTAACACTGAAGCTTTCTTT. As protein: CAIRAGANTEAFF.

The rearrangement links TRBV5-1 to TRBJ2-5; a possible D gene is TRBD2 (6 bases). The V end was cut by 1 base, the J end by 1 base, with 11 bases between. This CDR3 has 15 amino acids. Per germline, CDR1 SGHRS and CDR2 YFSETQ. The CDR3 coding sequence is TGCGCCAGCAGCTTGTGGCGGGGCCGCCAAGAGACCCAGTACTTC. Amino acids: CASSLWRGRQETQYF.

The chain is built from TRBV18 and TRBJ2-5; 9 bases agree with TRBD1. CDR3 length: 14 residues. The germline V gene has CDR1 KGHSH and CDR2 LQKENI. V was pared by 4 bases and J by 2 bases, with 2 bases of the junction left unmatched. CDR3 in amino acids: CASSQGQGQETQYF. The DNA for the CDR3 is TGTGCCAGCTCACAGGGACAGGGTCAAGAGACCCAGTACTTC.

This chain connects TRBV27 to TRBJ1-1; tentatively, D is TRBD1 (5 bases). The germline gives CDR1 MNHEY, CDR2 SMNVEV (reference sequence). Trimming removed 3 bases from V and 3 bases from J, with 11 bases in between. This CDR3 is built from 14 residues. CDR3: CASSFDPGDTEAFF. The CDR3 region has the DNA TGTGCCAGCAGTTTCGATCCGGGGGACACTGAAGCTTTCTTT.

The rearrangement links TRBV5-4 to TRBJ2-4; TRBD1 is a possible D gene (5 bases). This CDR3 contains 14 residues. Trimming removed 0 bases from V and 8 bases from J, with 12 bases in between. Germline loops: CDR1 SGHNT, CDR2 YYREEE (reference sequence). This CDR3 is CASSLGGSLDIQYF. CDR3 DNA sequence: TGTGCCAGCAGCTTGGGGGGCTCCCTGGACATTCAGTACTTC.

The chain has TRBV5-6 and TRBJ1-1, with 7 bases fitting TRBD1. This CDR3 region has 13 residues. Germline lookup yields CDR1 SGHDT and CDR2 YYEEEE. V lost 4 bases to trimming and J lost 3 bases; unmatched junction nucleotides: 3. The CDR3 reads CASSADRDTEAFF. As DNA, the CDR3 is TGTGCCAGCAGCGCCGACAGGGACACTGAAGCTTTCTTT.

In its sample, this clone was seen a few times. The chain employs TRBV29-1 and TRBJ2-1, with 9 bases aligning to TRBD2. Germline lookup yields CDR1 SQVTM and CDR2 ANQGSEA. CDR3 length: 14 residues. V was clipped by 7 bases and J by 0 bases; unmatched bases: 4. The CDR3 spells CSGGTSSSYNEQFF. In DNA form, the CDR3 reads TGCAGCGGCGGGACTAGCTCCTCCTACAATGAGCAGTTCTTC.

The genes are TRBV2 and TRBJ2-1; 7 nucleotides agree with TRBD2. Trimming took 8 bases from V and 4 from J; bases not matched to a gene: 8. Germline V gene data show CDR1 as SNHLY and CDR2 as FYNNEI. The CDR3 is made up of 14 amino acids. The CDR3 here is CASWGGSGYNEQFF. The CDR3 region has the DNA TGTGCCAGCTGGGGCGGGAGCGGTTACAATGAGCAGTTCTTC.

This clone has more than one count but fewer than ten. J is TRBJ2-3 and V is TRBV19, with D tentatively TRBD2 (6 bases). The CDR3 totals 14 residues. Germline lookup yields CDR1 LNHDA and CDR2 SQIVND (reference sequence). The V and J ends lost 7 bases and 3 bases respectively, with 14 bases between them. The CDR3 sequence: CASIDLARTDTQYF. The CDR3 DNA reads TGTGCCAGTATAGACCTAGCGCGGACAGATACGCAGTATTTT. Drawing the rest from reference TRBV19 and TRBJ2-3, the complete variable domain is DGGITQSPKYLFRKEGQNVTLSCEQNLNHDAMYWYRQDPGQGLRLIYYSQIVNDFQKGDIAEGYSVSREKKESFPLTVTSAQKNPTAFYLCASIDLARTDTQYFGPGTRLTVL.

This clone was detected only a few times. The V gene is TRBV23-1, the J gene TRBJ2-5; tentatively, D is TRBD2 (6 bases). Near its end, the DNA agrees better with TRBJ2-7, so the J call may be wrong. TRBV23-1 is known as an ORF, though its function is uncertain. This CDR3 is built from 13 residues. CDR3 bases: TGCGCCAGCATGGGACTGACTAAACACGAGCAGTACTTC. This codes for CASMGLTKHEQYF.

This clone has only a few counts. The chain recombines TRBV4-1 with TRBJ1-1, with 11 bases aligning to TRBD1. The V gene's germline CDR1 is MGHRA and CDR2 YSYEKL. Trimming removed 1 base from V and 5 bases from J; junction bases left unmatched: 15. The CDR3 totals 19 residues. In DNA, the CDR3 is TGCGCCAGCAGCCAAGTCCCATCTTGGACAGGGGGCGATCGGACTGAAGCTTTCTTT. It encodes CASSQVPSWTGGDRTEAFF.

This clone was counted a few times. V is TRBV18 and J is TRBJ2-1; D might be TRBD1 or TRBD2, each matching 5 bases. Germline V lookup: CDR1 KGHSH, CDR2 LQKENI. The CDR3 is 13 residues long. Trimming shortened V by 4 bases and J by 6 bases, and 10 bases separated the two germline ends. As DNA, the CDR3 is TGTGCCAGCTCACGACCAGGGAGCAATGAGCAGTTCTTC. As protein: CASSRPGSNEQFF.

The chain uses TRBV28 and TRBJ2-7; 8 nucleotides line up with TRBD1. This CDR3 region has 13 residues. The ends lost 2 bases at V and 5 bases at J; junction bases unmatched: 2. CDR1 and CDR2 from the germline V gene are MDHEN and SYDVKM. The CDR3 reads CASSLTGGHEQYF. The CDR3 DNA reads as TGTGCCAGCAGTTTAACAGGGGGACACGAGCAGTACTTC.

In DNA form, the CDR3 reads TGTGCCTGGAGTCCCTGGACTGGTTCGGATGAAAAACTGTTTTTT. Translated, it gives CAWSPWTGSDEKLFF. The chain carries TRBV30 and TRBJ1-4; D gene unclear. The CDR3 is 15 amino acids. V lost 2 bases and J lost 6, with 16 bases in between. Looked up from germline, CDR1 is GTSNPN and CDR2 is SVGIG (reference sequence).

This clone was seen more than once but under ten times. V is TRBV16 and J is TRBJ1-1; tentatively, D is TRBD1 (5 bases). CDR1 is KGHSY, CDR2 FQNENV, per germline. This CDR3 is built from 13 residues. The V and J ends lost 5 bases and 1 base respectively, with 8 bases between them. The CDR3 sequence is CASSETANTEAFF. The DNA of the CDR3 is TGTGCCAGCAGCGAGACAGCGAACACTGAAGCTTTCTTT.

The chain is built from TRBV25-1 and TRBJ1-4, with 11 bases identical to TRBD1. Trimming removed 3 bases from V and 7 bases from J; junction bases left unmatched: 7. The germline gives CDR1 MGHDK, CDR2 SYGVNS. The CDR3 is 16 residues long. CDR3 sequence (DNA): TGTGCCAGCAGTGATGTCCTGGGGACAGGGGGTGAAAAACTGTTTTTT. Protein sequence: CASSDVLGTGGEKLFF.

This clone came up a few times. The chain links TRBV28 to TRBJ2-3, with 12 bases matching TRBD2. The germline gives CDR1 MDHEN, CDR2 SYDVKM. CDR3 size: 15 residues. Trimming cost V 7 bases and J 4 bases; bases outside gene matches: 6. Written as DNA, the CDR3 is TGTGCCAGCAACCCGACTAGCGGGAGCTCAGATACGCAGTATTTT. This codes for CASNPTSGSSDTQYF.

The CDR3 sequence: CASSFSGSRADTQYF. The CDR3 DNA sequence: TGTGCCAGCAGCTTTAGCGGGAGTCGGGCAGATACGCAGTATTTT. The genes are TRBV9 and TRBJ2-3; 9 bases fit TRBD2. Germline-derived CDR1 and CDR2 are SGDLS and YYNGEE. The trim removed 4 bases at V and 4 bases at J, leaving 7 bases unmatched. This CDR3 spans 15 amino acids.

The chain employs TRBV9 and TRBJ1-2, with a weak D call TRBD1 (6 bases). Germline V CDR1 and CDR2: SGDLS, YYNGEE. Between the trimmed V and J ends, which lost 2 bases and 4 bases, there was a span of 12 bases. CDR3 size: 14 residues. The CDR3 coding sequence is TGTGCCAGCAGCGTCACGACAGGATCCTATGGCTACACCTTC. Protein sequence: CASSVTTGSYGYTF.

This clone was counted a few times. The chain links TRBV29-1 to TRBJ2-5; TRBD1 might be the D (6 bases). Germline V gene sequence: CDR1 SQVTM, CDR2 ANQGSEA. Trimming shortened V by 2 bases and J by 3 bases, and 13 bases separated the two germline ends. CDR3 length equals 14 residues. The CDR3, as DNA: TGCAGCGTTGAAAGGCCAGGGGTTGAAGAGACCCAGTACTTC. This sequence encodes CSVERPGVEETQYF. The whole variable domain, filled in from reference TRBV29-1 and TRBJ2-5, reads SAVISQKPSRDICQRGTSLTIQCQVDSQVTMMFWYRQQPGQSLTLIATANQGSEATYESGFVIDKFPISRPNLTFSTLTVSNMSPEDSSIYLCSVERPGVEETQYFGPGTRLLVL.

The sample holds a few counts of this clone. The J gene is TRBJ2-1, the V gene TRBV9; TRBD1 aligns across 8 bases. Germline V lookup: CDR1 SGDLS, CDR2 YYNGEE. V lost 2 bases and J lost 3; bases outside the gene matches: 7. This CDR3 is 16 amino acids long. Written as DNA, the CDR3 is TGTGCCAGCAGCGTTTCGACAGGGGCCCTCTACAATGAGCAGTTCTTC. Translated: CASSVSTGALYNEQFF.

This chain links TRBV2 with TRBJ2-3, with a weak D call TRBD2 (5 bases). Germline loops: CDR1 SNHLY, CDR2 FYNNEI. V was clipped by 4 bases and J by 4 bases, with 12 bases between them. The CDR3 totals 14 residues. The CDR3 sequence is CASSGIGLSDTQYF. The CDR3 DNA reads TGTGCCAGCAGTGGAATCGGACTCTCAGATACGCAGTATTTT.

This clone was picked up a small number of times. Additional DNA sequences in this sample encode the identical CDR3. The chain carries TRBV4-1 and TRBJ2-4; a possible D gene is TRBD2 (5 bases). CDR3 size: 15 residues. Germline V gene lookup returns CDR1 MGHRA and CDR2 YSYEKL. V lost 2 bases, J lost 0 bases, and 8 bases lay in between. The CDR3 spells CASSQLGLAKNIQYF. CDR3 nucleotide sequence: TGCGCCAGCAGCCAACTCGGACTAGCCAAAAACATTCAGTACTTC.

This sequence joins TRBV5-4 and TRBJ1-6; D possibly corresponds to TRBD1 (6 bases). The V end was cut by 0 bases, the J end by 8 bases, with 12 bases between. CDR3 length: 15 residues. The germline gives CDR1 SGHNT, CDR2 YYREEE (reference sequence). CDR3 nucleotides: TGTGCCAGCAGCTTGGCCGAGTCAGGGGATTCACCCCTCCACTTT. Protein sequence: CASSLAESGDSPLHF.

The CDR3 bases are TGTGCCAGCAGCCAAGAAGTAACTAGCCCCACTGAGCAGTTCTTC. It yields the protein CASSQEVTSPTEQFF. The gene calls are TRBV4-2 and TRBJ2-1; possibly TRBD2 for D (6 bases). CDR1 and CDR2 from the germline V gene are LGHNA and YNFKEQ. Between the trimmed V and J ends, which lost 0 bases and 9 bases, there was a span of 15 bases. This CDR3 has 15 amino acids.

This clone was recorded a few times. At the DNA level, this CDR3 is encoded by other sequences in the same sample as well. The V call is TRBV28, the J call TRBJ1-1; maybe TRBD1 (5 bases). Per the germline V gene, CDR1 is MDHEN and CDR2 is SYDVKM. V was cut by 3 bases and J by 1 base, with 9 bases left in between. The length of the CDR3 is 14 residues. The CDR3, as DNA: TGTGCCAGCAGTTTGGGGCAGGCGAACACTGAAGCTTTCTTT. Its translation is CASSLGQANTEAFF.

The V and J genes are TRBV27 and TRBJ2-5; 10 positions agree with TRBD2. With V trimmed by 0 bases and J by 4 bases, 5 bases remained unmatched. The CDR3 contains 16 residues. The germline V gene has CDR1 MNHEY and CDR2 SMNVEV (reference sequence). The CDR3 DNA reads TGTGCCAGCAGTTTATCCCGGGCTAGCGGGAGAGAGACCCAGTACTTC. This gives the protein CASSLSRASGRETQYF.

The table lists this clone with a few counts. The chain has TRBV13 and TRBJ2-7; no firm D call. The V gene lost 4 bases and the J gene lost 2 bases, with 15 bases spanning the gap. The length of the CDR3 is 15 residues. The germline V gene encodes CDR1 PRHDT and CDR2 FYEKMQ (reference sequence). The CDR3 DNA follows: TGTGCCAGCAGCTCAACTCCAGGCCCCACCTACGAGCAGTACTTC. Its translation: CASSSTPGPTYEQYF.

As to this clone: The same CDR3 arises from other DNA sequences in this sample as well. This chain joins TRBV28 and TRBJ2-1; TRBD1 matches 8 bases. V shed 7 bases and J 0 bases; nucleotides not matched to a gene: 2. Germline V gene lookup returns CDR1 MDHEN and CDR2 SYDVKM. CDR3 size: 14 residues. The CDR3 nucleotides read TGTGCCAGCACTACAGGGGGCTCCTACAATGAGCAGTTCTTC. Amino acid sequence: CASTTGGSYNEQFF.

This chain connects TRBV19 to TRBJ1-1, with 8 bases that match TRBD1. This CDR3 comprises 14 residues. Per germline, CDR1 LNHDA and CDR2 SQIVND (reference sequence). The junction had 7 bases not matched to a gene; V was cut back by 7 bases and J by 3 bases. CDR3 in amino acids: CASKDRAGDTEAFF. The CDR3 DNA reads TGTGCCAGTAAGGACAGGGCCGGCGACACTGAAGCTTTCTTT.